The clone carrying this T cell receptor (beta chain) was seen a handful of times. TCR beta CDR3 regions were amplified from RNA transcripts. HTBI-primed RT-PCR formed the first round, and a multiplex PCR formed the second. Via MiXCR, TCRdb re-called the multiplex PCR reads, giving one row per CDR3 protein. The sample lists over 150,000 distinct CDR3 sequences, about 40% occurring once. This specimen belongs to a study of Graves' ophthalmopathy and Graves' hyperthyroidism. The V gene lost 11 bases and the J gene lost 4 bases, with 20 bases spanning the gap. Per germline, CDR1 MNHNS and CDR2 SASEGT. The CDR3 runs to 14 residues.

This chain links TRBV6-1 with TRBJ2-5; a weak D match, TRBD1 (6 bases). The sample comprised peripheral blood. This clonotype was obtained from a woman aged 40 to 55 with Graves' ophthalmopathy. As DNA, the CDR3 is TGTGCCGCCCAAAACGCAGGGGTTGGAGAGACCCAGTACTTC. It encodes CAAQNAGVGETQYF.